This T cell receptor (beta chain) was recovered during a study of T-cell memory formation after mild COVID-19. Study findings and constraints: That cross-reactive memory joined was suggested by some responding clones appearing in pre-infection memory.

CDR3 length: 18 amino acids. Germline V gives CDR1 KGHDR, CDR2 SFDVKD. The V and J ends lost 4 bases and 0 bases, in that order; junction bases with no gene match: 12. This clonotype came up a few times. Its antigen is unknown. A 5'RACE reaction primed in the constant segment made cDNA libraries of TCR alpha and TCR beta, and these carried sample barcodes and UMIs. Each CDR3 protein gets one entry after TCRdb re-called the 5' RACE reads with MiXCR. Among over 450,000 distinct CDR3 sequences listed, around 20% were seen once. The clonotype was recovered from an adult woman who had mild COVID-19 (a few samples of this study predate the infection). Cell type and time point are not known. Sequencing was done on a sample of PBMCs or a T cell subset sorted from them (not recorded which). The rearrangement joins TRBV24-1 to TRBJ2-3; TRBD2 matches at 7 bases. CDR3 protein: CATSDRALADSSTDTQYF. Here the CDR3 DNA reads TGTGCCACCAGTGACCGGGCCCTAGCGGATTCTAGCACAGATACGCAGTATTTT.